The sequence of this TCR beta chain was determined in a study of blood T cells in healthy people across ages. The CDR3 spans 16 residues. Germline V gene sequence: CDR1 LGHNA, CDR2 YNFKEQ. V shed 3 bases and J shed 2 bases, with 16 bases lying between them. For the second PCR, which ran for roughly 7 to 11 cycles, a sample-barcoded 5' primer and a J-beta primer mix were used. All cDNA molecules were each tagged by a template-switch adaptor with 12 random nucleotides. TCRdb redid the calling of the 5' RACE reads with MiXCR, one entry per CDR3 protein. The sample comprises hundreds of thousands of distinct CDR3 sequences, 58% of which are singletons, and 20% to 25% rests with the top ten. In regard to this clonotype: Its antigen is unidentified.

Study-level points and caveats: TCR beta diversity, measured per million T cells, fell in a roughly linear way with age. A greater number of naive CD4+ cells and higher diversity distinguished long-lived donors from aged donors. Estimated diversity that came from one million T cells was considered an underestimate.

The TCR sequence derives from a man younger than 40 in good health. This chain joins TRBV4-2 and TRBJ1-1; D possibly corresponds to TRBD1 (6 bases). Sequences were obtained from blood. The CDR3 spells CASSQEGQRFNTEAFF. Written as DNA, the CDR3 is TGTGCCAGCAGCCAGGAAGGACAGAGATTTAACACTGAAGCTTTCTTT.